This TCR beta chain is from a study of T cells in localized non-small cell lung cancer. Study observations and caveats: A median about 50 of the top 100 tumor clones appeared in adjacent lung. Greater T cell density in blood accompanied longer overall survival.

Points on this clone: Its antigen is currently unknown.

The assay was immunoSEQ multiplex PCR, and TCRdb's table has in-frame clones only and misses some. Among tens of thousands of clones listed, just under 80% were seen once. CDR3 length: 10 residues. V lost 3 bases and J lost 8, with 7 bases in between. Germline CDR1 and CDR2: GTSNPN and SVGIG (reference sequence). The starting material was peripheral blood, obtained before any cancer treatment. V gene TRBV30 combines with J gene TRBJ1-2; a weak D match, TRBD1 (5 bases). This clonotype originated in a male donor at least 60 years old with stage II squamous cell lung carcinoma. The CDR3 is CAWRRGGYTF. CDR3 bases: TGTGCCTGGAGGAGGGGAGGCTACACCTTC.